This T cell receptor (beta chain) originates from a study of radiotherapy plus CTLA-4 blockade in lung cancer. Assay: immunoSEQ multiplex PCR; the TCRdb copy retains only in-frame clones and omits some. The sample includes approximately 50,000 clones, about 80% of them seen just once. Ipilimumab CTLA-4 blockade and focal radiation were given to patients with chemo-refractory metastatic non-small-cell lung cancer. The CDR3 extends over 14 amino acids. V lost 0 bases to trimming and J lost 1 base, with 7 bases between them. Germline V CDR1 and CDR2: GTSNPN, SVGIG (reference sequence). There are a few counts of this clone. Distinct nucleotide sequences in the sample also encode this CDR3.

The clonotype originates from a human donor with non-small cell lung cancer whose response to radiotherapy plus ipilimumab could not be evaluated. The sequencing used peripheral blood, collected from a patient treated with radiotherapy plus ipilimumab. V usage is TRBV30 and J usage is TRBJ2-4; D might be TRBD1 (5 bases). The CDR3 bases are TGTGCCTGGAGTGTAAGGGGTGCCAAAAACATTCAGTACTTC. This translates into CAWSVRGAKNIQYF.